This T cell receptor (beta chain) is drawn from a study of blood T cell repertoires in COVID-19. Study-wide background: In each case, the material was cDNA or gDNA derived from T cells, B-cell-depleted T cells, or PBMCs.

The data were produced by immunoSEQ multiplex PCR, yet TCRdb's version contains in-frame clones alone and is incomplete. The sample lists a few hundred thousand clones; roughly nine tenths were seen once. In this sample, this clone turned up once. One junction end does not reproduce the germline sequence, and a read error may be involved. The sequencing sample was made of peripheral blood. This receptor was identified in a woman aged 45-65 years with acute or convalescent COVID-19.

The CDR3 DNA is TGCGCCAGCAGCAAAGAGGTGGGAACTAGAACGCGCGAGCAGTACTTC. It codes for CASSKEVGTRTREQYF. The chain uses TRBV4-1 and TRBJ2-7, with a possible D match to TRBD2 (5 bases). CDR1 and CDR2 (germline): MGHRA, YSYEKL. This CDR3 is 16 amino acids long.